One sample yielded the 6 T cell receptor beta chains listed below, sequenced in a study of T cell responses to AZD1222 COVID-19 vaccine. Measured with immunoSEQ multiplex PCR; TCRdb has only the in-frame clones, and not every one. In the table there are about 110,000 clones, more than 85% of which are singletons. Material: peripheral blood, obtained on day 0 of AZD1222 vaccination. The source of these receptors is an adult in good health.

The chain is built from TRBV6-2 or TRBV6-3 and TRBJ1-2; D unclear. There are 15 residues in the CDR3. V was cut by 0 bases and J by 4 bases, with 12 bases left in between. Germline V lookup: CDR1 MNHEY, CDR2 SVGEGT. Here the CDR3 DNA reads TGTGCCAGCAGTTACTCGGCCCCCGTAGGCTATGGCTACACCTTC. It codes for CASSYSAPVGYGYTF.

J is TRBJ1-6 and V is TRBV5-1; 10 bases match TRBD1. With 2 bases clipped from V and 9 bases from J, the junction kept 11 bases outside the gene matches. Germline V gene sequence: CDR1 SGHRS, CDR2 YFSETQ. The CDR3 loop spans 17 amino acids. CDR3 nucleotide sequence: TGCGCCAGCAGCTTTGCCCCCCCGGGACAGGGGCCTTCACCCCTCCACTTT. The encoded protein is CASSFAPPGQGPSPLHF.

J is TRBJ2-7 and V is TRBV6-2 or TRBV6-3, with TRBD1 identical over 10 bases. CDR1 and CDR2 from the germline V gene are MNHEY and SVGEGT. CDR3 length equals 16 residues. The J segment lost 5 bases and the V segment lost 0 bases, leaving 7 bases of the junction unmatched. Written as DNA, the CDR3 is TGTGCCAGCAGTTACTCGAGTGGGACAGGGGACAACGAGCAGTACTTC. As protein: CASSYSSGTGDNEQYF.

CDR3 sequence reads: CASSLDRWAYEQYF. CDR3 DNA: TGTGCCAGCAGCTTGGACAGGTGGGCCTACGAGCAGTACTTC. The chain employs TRBV7-2 and TRBJ2-7; 7 bases are shared with TRBD1. V was pared by 3 bases and J by 2 bases, with 4 bases of the junction left unmatched. Germline CDR1 SGHTA, CDR2 FQGNSA. This CDR3 has 14 residues.

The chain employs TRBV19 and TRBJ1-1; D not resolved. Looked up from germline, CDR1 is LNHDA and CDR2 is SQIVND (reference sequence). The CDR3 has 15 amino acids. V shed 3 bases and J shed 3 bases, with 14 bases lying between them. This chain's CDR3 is CASSMLGSLYTEAFF. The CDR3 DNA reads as TGTGCCAGTAGTATGTTAGGATCACTTTACACTGAAGCTTTCTTT.

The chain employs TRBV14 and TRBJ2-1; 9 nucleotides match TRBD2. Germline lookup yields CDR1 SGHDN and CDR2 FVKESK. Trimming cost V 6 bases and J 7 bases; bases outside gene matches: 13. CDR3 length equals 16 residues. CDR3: CASSPPQRGAVNEQFF. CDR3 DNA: TGTGCCAGCAGTCCCCCCCAGCGGGGGGCCGTAAATGAGCAGTTCTTC.